The next 11 T cell receptor beta chains were all read from a single sample in a study of PD-1 blockade in mismatch repair-deficient tumors. Libraries were prepared by immunoSEQ multiplex PCR; TCRdb keeps only in-frame clonotypes and omits some of them. The sample holds roughly 120,000 clones, roughly 90% seen once. Sequencing was performed on peripheral blood, taken approximately 71 weeks after starting pembrolizumab. The origin of the receptors is an adult with mismatch repair-deficient cancer.

The V and J genes are TRBV19 and TRBJ1-3; D possibly corresponds to TRBD1 (6 bases). V was clipped by 3 bases and J by 1 base, with 10 bases between them. The CDR3 totals 15 residues. Germline V gene sequence: CDR1 LNHDA, CDR2 SQIVND (reference sequence). CDR3 protein: CASSITGTSGNTIYF. The CDR3 region has the DNA TGTGCCAGTAGTATTACCGGGACATCTGGAAACACCATATATTTT.

The chain uses TRBV7-3 and TRBJ2-1; TRBD1 matches 9 bases. The CDR3 has 16 amino acids. V lost 5 bases, J lost 5 bases, and 10 bases stayed unmatched. The germline CDR1 and CDR2 sequences are SGHTA and FQGTGA. CDR3 nucleotides: TGTGCCAGCAGCCGGCCGGACAGGGGATTTAACAATGAGCAGTTCTTC. Amino acid sequence: CASSRPDRGFNNEQFF.

The rearrangement joins TRBV4-2 to TRBJ2-3, with TRBD2 identical over 9 bases. Germline-derived CDR1 and CDR2 are LGHNA and YNFKEQ. CDR3 length: 15 residues. Germline trimming cut 4 bases from V and 2 bases from J; bases unmatched to any gene: 4. The CDR3 sequence is CASSPRTSDTDTQYF. The CDR3 bases are TGTGCCAGCAGCCCACGGACTAGCGACACAGATACGCAGTATTTT.

This clone was recorded once. The chain's CDR3 is CASSSSEGWEQFF. The CDR3, as DNA: TGTGCCAGCAGCTCATCGGAGGGTTGGGAGCAGTTCTTC. The chain links TRBV7-6 to TRBJ2-1; D is perhaps TRBD2 (6 bases). V dropped 4 bases and J dropped 10 bases, with 14 bases sitting between them. Germline CDR1 is SGHVS and CDR2 is FNYEAQ. The CDR3 is made up of 13 amino acids.

The chain is built from TRBV11-2 and TRBJ2-7; the match to TRBD2 covers 8 bases. Germline CDR1 SGHAT, CDR2 FQNNGV. The J segment lost 1 base and the V segment lost 0 bases, leaving 8 bases of the junction unmatched. The CDR3 length is 17 residues. The CDR3 sequence is CASSLDSGAGISYEQYF. The DNA of the CDR3 is TGTGCCAGCAGCTTAGATAGCGGGGCAGGAATTTCCTACGAGCAGTACTTC.

This clone was seen only a few times. V gene TRBV29-1 combines with J gene TRBJ2-7; 8 nucleotides line up with TRBD2. Germline assignment: CDR1 SQVTM and CDR2 ANQGSEA. The trim removed 6 bases at V and 7 bases at J, leaving 8 bases unmatched. The CDR3 is made up of 12 amino acids. The CDR3 here is CSVAGTRGEQYF. CDR3 bases: TGCAGCGTCGCCGGGACTAGGGGAGAGCAGTACTTC.

The chain recombines TRBV10-2 with TRBJ2-1, with 13 positions matching TRBD2. Germline trimming cut 8 bases from V and 5 bases from J; bases unmatched to any gene: 0. The CDR3 consists of 13 residues. CDR1 and CDR2 (germline): WSHSY, SAAADI. The CDR3 nucleotides read TGCGCCAGCGGACTAGCGGGAGACAATGAGCAGTTCTTC. It is translated as CASGLAGDNEQFF.

The chain joins TRBV7-2 to TRBJ2-7; maybe TRBD1 (6 bases). CDR1 and CDR2 (germline): SGHTA, FQGNSA. V gave up 5 bases and J gave up 0 bases, with 14 bases separating them. The CDR3 extends over 15 amino acids. CDR3: CASSLTGSTSYEQYF. In nucleotides, the CDR3 is TGTGCCAGCAGCCTCACAGGGTCTACCTCCTACGAGCAGTACTTC.

V usage is TRBV4-3 and J usage is TRBJ2-1; 7 bases fit TRBD1. The V gene end was trimmed by 6 bases and the J gene end by 7 bases; junction bases not matched to a gene: 15. CDR3 size: 16 residues. Germline-derived CDR1 and CDR2 are LGHNA and YSLEER. The CDR3 DNA follows: TGCGCCAGCAGTCCACAGTGGGTCAGGGGGTTAAATGAGCAGTTCTTC. Protein: CASSPQWVRGLNEQFF.

The rearrangement links TRBV6-6 to TRBJ2-3, with D perhaps TRBD2 (6 bases). Germline CDR1 and CDR2: MNHNY and SVGAGI (reference sequence). The V end was cut by 5 bases, the J end by 4 bases, with 16 bases between. The CDR3 sequence is 15 residues long. The CDR3 sequence is CASSHTRGGPDTQYF. In DNA, the CDR3 is TGTGCCAGCAGTCACACTAGGGGAGGCCCAGATACGCAGTATTTT.

This clone was seen only once. This chain links TRBV30 with TRBJ2-7, with D possibly being TRBD1 (7 bases). The ends were cut back, 4 bases at V and 6 bases at J, with 16 bases in the middle. Germline lookup yields CDR1 GTSNPN and CDR2 SVGIG (reference sequence). The CDR3 contains 13 residues. In DNA form, the CDR3 reads TGTGCCTGGACTGACAGGGACTTATCCGAGCAGTACTTC. Translation: CAWTDRDLSEQYF.